This record covers a single T cell receptor (beta chain). Ten or more counts support this clonotype. Its antigen is unknown. No base quality information exists; no much larger clone differs at one position. Sequenced on an Illumina HiSeq 1500. TCRdb's own reprocessing of the public reads used fastp at Q25 and MiXCR and kept productive beta chains. Rows with a matching CDR3 protein are joined into one entry that keeps the most common DNA and genes. Within this sample are nearly 700,000 distinct CDR3 sequences, with about 30% of them counted one time only. The top ten clones comprise 18% of the sample. CDR1 and CDR2, looked up from the germline V gene, are SGHTA and FQGNSA. Relative to germline, V is 5 bases shorter and J is 5 bases shorter, with 15 bases between their ends. From its cysteine to its phenylalanine, the CDR3 spans 14 amino acids. Only the CDR3 region is kept as DNA, spanning 42 bases read in frame from base 1.

Interpreted using the paper, the treatment or condition label stands for: in vitro stimulation with specific CMV peptide epitopes to enrich CMV-specific T cells. The data derive from a study of T cell repertoires in cytomegalovirus infection (dated 2019 in TCRdb). For the wider study: The peptide stimulations were aimed at well-studied HLA-B-restricted epitopes as well as recently identified HLA-C-restricted CMV epitopes, whose presentation resists viral immunomodulation. The HLA type of each donor mattered for the analysis, because public TCR beta signatures pointed to carriage of CMV infection along with the matching HLA type.

What the work shows at the level of the full study, not this receptor alone: Cumulative frequency of public TCR beta family members discriminated carriers of CMV infection plus the relevant HLA type in this cohort and an independent approximately 370-donor cohort. In the ex vivo response, HLA-C-restricted CMV-specific TCR beta clonotypes were dominant, and in two of eight donors the single most frequent clonotype came from this HLA-C-restricted group.

This receptor was obtained from a human donor in good health (CMV status not recorded). Some clones in this sample may be carry-over from other donors' samples. This chain is built from TRBV7-2 and TRBJ2-5; TRBD2 is a possible D gene, resting on 5 matching bases. The material sequenced was cultured PBMCs, taken from culture after CMV antigen stimulation. The bases read TGTGCCAGCAGCGCCTCTCGAGGGCGGGAGACCCAGTACTTC. Its protein reads: CASSASRGRETQYF.